The 4 T cell receptor beta chains in this list originate from one sample, sequenced in a study of human T cells and chemical hapten exposure (dated by TCRdb to about 2021). The intended sense of this specimen's time point label: patch test 1, 2 weeks after DPC sensitization. The sample's treatment or condition label is to be understood as: therapeutic diphenylcyclopropenone sensitization with weekly scalp DPC. Total RNA was extracted from unfractionated whole blood collected in Tempus Blood RNA tubes. Libraries came from RACE. The reads were generated on a NextSeq 500. The public reads were quality trimmed at Q25 with fastp and then assembled into clones with MiXCR by TCRdb, keeping productive beta chains. Rows merge per CDR3 protein into single entries with the most common DNA and genes. This sample is represented by 39,000 or so distinct CDR3 sequences; 4% of them were singletons. In total, the top ten clones hold around 26% of the sample.

The material sequenced was whole blood, taken in connection with sensitization to the hapten diphenylcyclopropenone (DPC). These receptors were obtained from a man between 45 and 60 years old with alopecia areata. Some clones in this sample may be carry-over from other donors' samples.

Many counts were recorded for this clonotype. The V and J genes are TRBV27 and TRBJ2-3, with TRBD2 as a possible D gene (5 bases). Between the trimmed V and J ends, which lost 6 bases and 2 bases, there was a span of 15 bases. Germline V gene data show CDR1 as MNHEY and CDR2 as SMNVEV (reference sequence). CDR3 length: 15 amino acids. DNA of the CDR3: TGTGCCAGCAGCCCCCGACTAAGTCTCACAGATACGCAGTATTTT. It is translated as CASSPRLSLTDTQYF.

The sample holds many counts of this clonotype. The chain carries TRBV3-1 and TRBJ2-7, with D perhaps matching TRBD1 or TRBD2 (6 bases each). With 3 bases removed from V and 4 bases from J, the gap between germline ends came to 16 bases. The germline V gene encodes CDR1 LGHDT and CDR2 YNNKEL (reference sequence). The CDR3 is 15 amino acids. As DNA, the CDR3 is TGTGCCAGCAGCCATCGGGACCGAGGGGGGTACGAGCAGTACTTC. It translates to CASSHRDRGGYEQYF.

The sample holds many counts of this clonotype. The chain carries TRBV6-2 or TRBV6-3 and TRBJ2-1; D is perhaps TRBD1 or TRBD2 (5 bases each). Germline CDR1 reads MNHEY; CDR2 reads SVGEGT. This CDR3 comprises 12 residues. V dropped 6 bases and J dropped 15 bases, with 18 bases sitting between them. The CDR3 is CASSPGTDRRFF. In nucleotides, the CDR3 is TGTGCCAGCAGCCCGGGGACCGATCGTCGGTTCTTC.

This clonotype was counted many times. The rearrangement uses TRBV5-1 and TRBJ2-7, with 10 nucleotides matching TRBD1. V lost 5 bases to trimming and J lost 0 bases; unmatched junction nucleotides: 17. Germline CDR1 is SGHRS and CDR2 is YFSETQ. The CDR3 extends over 19 amino acids. CDR3 DNA: TGCGCCAGCAGACGGGACAGGGGCGGAAATCCCCCCATCTCCTACGAGCAGTACTTC. Translation gives CASRRDRGGNPPISYEQYF.